Following are 8 T cell receptor beta chains from one sample sequenced in a study of blood T cells in healthy people across ages. Combining a sample-barcoded 5' primer with a J-beta primer mix, a second PCR ran for 7 to 11 cycles. TCRdb re-analysed the 5' RACE reads in MiXCR, keeping a single row per CDR3 protein. This sample has fewer than 900,000 distinct CDR3 sequences, with around 49% found just once. The sample comprised blood. The receptors stem from a woman aged 55-69 years in good health.

The V gene is TRBV9, the J gene TRBJ2-1, with D possibly matching TRBD2 (6 bases). Germline-derived CDR1 and CDR2 are SGDLS and YYNGEE. V gave up 3 bases and J gave up 9 bases, with 10 bases separating them. CDR3 length: 12 amino acids. The CDR3 protein is CASSESGSEQFF. CDR3 sequence (DNA): TGTGCCAGCAGCGAAAGCGGGTCTGAGCAGTTCTTC. The complete variable domain, with remaining parts taken from reference TRBV9 and TRBJ2-1, reads DSGVTQTPKHLITATGQRVTLRCSPRSGDLSVYWYQQSLDQGLQFLIQYYNGEERAKGNILERFSAQQFPDLHSELNLSSLELGDSALYFCASSESGSEQFFGPGTRLTVL.

Of note for this clonotype: This may stem from a read error, because a much larger clone lies one nucleotide away. CDR3 nucleotide sequence: TGTGCCAGCAGTTTTGGCGTAGGACTACTAACAGATGCGCAGTATTTT. Translated, it gives CASSFGVGLLTDAQYF. The V and J genes are TRBV12-3 or TRBV12-4 and TRBJ2-3, with TRBD2 as a possible D gene (6 bases). This CDR3 is built from 16 residues.

The chain combines TRBV6-1 with TRBJ1-6; no firm D call. The CDR3 runs to 18 residues. From germline, CDR1 is MNHNS and CDR2 SASEGT. Deletions cut 1 base from V and 6 bases from J, with 19 bases between. Here the CDR3 DNA reads TGTGCCAGCAGTGAAGGGGCCCGGAGGGTCGGTATTAATTCACCCCTCCACTTT. Translation gives CASSEGARRVGINSPLHF.

The V and J genes are TRBV6-1 and TRBJ1-1, with 7 nucleotides matching TRBD1. Germline CDR1 is MNHNS and CDR2 is SASEGT. The J segment lost 4 bases and the V segment lost 2 bases, leaving 7 bases of the junction unmatched. The CDR3 consists of 15 residues. This chain's CDR3 is CASSEFTGVGTEAFF. In DNA, the CDR3 is TGTGCCAGCAGTGAATTTACAGGGGTGGGCACTGAAGCTTTCTTT.

V is TRBV20-1 and J is TRBJ2-1; 8 bases line up with TRBD2. Germline V CDR1 and CDR2: DFQATT, SNEGSKA (reference sequence). With V trimmed by 1 base and J by 4 bases, 6 bases remained unmatched. The CDR3 consists of 15 residues. CDR3 DNA sequence: TGCAGTGCTAGAGGGACTAGCAGTCAGTACAATGAGCAGTTCTTC. As protein: CSARGTSSQYNEQFF.

In this sample, this clonotype turned up a few times. The genes are TRBV29-1 and TRBJ1-2; 9 bases line up with TRBD1. Germline V gene lookup returns CDR1 SQVTM and CDR2 ANQGSEA. V lost 4 bases, J lost 5 bases, and 14 bases stayed unmatched. The CDR3 is 16 residues long. The CDR3 loop is CSVVGDRDQHPYGYTF. CDR3 bases: TGCAGCGTTGTGGGGGACAGGGATCAACACCCGTATGGCTACACCTTC.

The chain joins TRBV9 to TRBJ2-5; a weak D match, TRBD2 (6 bases). The CDR3 is 15 amino acids. V lost 0 bases and J 5 bases, leaving 14 bases between the germline ends. Germline CDR1 reads SGDLS; CDR2 reads YYNGEE. CDR3 residues: CASSVGSGFRETQYF. CDR3 in DNA: TGTGCCAGCAGCGTAGGAAGCGGGTTTAGGGAGACCCAGTACTTC.

This clonotype occurred once. This chain uses TRBV5-1 with TRBJ2-1; 9 positions match TRBD1. Germline CDR1 and CDR2: SGHRS and YFSETQ. This CDR3 contains 15 residues. Trimming at V came to 3 bases and at J to 5 bases, leaving 6 bases not matched to a gene. This chain's CDR3 is CASSSGTGPNNEQFF. CDR3 sequence (DNA): TGCGCCAGCAGCTCCGGGACAGGGCCAAACAATGAGCAGTTCTTC.